This TCR beta chain is drawn from a study of CD8 T cells in ankylosing spondylitis. Study-level points and caveats: Prior work had noted some motif variants in reactive arthritis blood and synovial fluid. A TCR beta motif of 8 or 9 highly homologous variants appeared characteristic of ankylosing spondylitis blood.

Quantitative barcoded 5'-RACE was used to prepare TCR beta libraries. TCRdb itself ran the 5' RACE reads through MiXCR, one entry per CDR3 protein. The table has fewer than 500,000 distinct CDR3 sequences, about 20% seen once. This CDR3 spans 14 amino acids. V dropped 5 bases and J dropped 2 bases, with 13 bases sitting between them. This clonotype was detected ten times or more. Its cognate antigen is unknown. The specimen was blood, either unsorted or a sorted T cell fraction (not recorded which). The TCR sequence derives from a male donor with ankylosing spondylitis. The chain links TRBV12-3 or TRBV12-4 to TRBJ2-7; no reliable D call. CDR3 protein: CASSPTGYTYEQYF. CDR3 sequence (DNA): TGTGCCAGCAGTCCTACCGGATACACCTACGAGCAGTACTTC.